Listed here is a single T cell receptor beta chain. A much more abundant neighbour one base away suggests this may be a read error. This record belongs to a study of CD8+CD57+ T cells in acquired aplastic anemia. Only patients with CD8+CD57+ cell expansion on flow cytometry were chosen for sequencing. Genomic DNA was employed as the template in profiling TCR beta VDJ and CDR3. A single record per CDR3 protein comes from TCRdb applying MiXCR to the reads. The table shows 200,000 to 300,000 distinct CDR3 sequences, with approximately 45% occurring only once. Trimming took off 3 bases at V and 12 bases at J, with 17 bases between the two ends. The CDR3 covers 14 residues.

Sequenced sample: sorted CD4+, CD8+, or CD8+CD57+ T cells (not recorded which) from PBMCs. The chain uses TRBV12-3 or TRBV12-4 and TRBJ1-4, with a tentative D call TRBD1 (5 bases). This TCR was sampled from a human donor with aplastic anemia. CDR3 amino acids: CASSLVGLGEELFF. In DNA form, the CDR3 reads TGTGCCAGCAGTTTGGTTGGGCTGGGGGAAGAACTGTTTTTT.